This TCR beta chain is from a study of T cells in Graves' hyperthyroidism and ophthalmopathy. Study background: Staff took peripheral blood when the initial diagnosis was made, before any treatment began.

TCR beta CDR3 region amplification was performed from RNA transcripts. The HTBI primer set served for first-round RT-PCR of the TCR CDR3. MiXCR, applied by TCRdb to the multiplex PCR reads, yields one record per CDR3 protein. The sample comprises about 550,000 distinct CDR3 sequences, around 20% of which are singletons, and around 27% rests with the top ten. Germline CDR1 LNHDA, CDR2 SQIVND (reference sequence). The CDR3 is 18 residues long. The junction had 7 bases not matched to a gene; V was cut back by 3 bases and J by 0 bases. The PBMCs studied were ones that came from around 10 ml fresh peripheral blood.

This sequence joins TRBV19 and TRBJ1-5, with 11 nucleotides matching TRBD1. This receptor was identified in a man younger than 35 with Graves' hyperthyroidism. Sequenced material: blood. DNA for the CDR3: TGTGCCAGTAGTATCTCGGGACAGGGGGTCTATAGCAATCAGCCCCAGCATTTT. Protein: CASSISGQGVYSNQPQHF. The whole variable domain, remainder taken from reference TRBV19 and TRBJ1-5, is DGGITQSPKYLFRKEGQNVTLSCEQNLNHDAMYWYRQDPGQGLRLIYYSQIVNDFQKGDIAEGYSVSREKKESFPLTVTSAQKNPTAFYLCASSISGQGVYSNQPQHFGDGTRLSIL.